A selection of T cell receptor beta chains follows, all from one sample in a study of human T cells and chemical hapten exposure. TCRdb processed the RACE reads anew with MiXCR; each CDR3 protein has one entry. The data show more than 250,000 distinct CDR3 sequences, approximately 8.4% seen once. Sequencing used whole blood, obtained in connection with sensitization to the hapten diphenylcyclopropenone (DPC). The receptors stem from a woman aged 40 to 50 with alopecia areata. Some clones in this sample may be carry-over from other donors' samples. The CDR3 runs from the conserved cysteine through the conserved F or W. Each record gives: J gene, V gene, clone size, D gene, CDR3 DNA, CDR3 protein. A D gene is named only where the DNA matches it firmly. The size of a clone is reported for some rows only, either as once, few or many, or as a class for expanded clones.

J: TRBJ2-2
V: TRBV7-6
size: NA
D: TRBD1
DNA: TGTGCCAGCAGCTCCAGACAGGGGGCCGGGGAGCTGTTTTTT
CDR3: CASSSRQGAGELFF

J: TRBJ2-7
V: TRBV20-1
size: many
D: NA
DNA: TGCAGTGCTGGAGCCAGCGGCCCCTACGAGCAGTACTTC
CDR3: CSAGASGPYEQYF

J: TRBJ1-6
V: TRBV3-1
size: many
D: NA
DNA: TGTGCCAGCAGCGAATCTTTGGGGATCGGTTCACCCCTCCACTTT
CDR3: CASSESLGIGSPLHF

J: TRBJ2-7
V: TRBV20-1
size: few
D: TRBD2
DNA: TGCAGTGCTAAAGGGACTAGCGGGGACCCCTACGAGCAGTACTTC
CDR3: CSAKGTSGDPYEQYF

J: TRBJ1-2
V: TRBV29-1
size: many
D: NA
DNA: TGCAGCGTTGAAGTTATTACGACGGGACCGCTCTATGGCTACACCTTC
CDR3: CSVEVITTGPLYGYTF

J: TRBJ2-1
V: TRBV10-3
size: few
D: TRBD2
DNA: TGTGCCATCAGTGAGAGGGGGACTAGCGGGATTTTCTTC
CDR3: CAISERGTSGIFF

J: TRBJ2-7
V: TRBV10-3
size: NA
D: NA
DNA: TGTGCCATCAGTGGTAGGGGTCATACCTACGAGCAGTACTTC
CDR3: CAISGRGHTYEQYF

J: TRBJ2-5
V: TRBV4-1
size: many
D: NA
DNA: TGCGCCAGCAGCCCAGGGGGGCAAGAGACCCAGTACTTC
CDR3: CASSPGGQETQYF

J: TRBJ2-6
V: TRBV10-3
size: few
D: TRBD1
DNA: TGTGCCATCAGTGTACAGGGGGCTGGGGCCAACGTCCTGACTTTC
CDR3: CAISVQGAGANVLTF

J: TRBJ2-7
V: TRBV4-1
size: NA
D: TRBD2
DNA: TGCGCCAGCAGCCATGCGACTAGCGCGTCTAGAATCGAGCAGTACTTC
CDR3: CASSHATSASRIEQYF

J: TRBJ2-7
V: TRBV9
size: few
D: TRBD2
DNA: TGTGCCAGCAGCCCCCTCACTAGCGGCCCCTACGAGCAGTACTTC
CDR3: CASSPLTSGPYEQYF

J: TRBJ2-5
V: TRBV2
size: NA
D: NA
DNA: TGTGCCAGCAGTCACTGGCGGGCGGGACAAGAGACCCAGTACTTC
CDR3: CASSHWRAGQETQYF

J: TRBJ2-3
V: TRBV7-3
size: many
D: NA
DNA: TGTGCCAGCAGCGAAGCGCGTGGTAGATCCACAGATACGCAGTATTTT
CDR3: CASSEARGRSTDTQYF

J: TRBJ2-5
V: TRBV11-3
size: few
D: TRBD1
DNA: TGTGCCAGCAGCAATACAGGGGTAGAGACCCAGTACTTC
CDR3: CASSNTGVETQYF

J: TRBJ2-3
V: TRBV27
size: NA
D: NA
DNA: TGTGCCAGCAAGGGGGCCGGGGCTAGCGGGCCAACGAATACGCAGTATTTT
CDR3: CASKGAGASGPTNTQYF

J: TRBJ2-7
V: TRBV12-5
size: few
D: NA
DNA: TGTGCTAGTGGTTTTTGGGGGACCTACGAGCAGTACTTC
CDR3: CASGFWGTYEQYF

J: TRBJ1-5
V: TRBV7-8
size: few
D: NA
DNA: TGTGCCAGCAGCTACCAAATCAGGGCCGACAATCAGCCCCAGCATTTT
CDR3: CASSYQIRADNQPQHF

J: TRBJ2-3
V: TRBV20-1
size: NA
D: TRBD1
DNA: TGCAGTGCTAGTAACAGGGGGGGCACAGATACGCAGTATTTT
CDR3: CSASNRGGTDTQYF

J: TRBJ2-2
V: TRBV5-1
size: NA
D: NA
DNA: TGCGCCAGCAGCTTGCGGGGATACTCGAACACCGGGGAGCTGTTTTTT
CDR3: CASSLRGYSNTGELFF

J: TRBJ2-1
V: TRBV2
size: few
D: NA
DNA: TGTGCCAGCAGAGAAGGGTACGGCGATGAGCAGTTCTTC
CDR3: CASREGYGDEQFF

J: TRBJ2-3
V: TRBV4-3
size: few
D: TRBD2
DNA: TGCGCCAGCAGCCAGTCGGGACTAGCGACAGATACGCAGTATTTT
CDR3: CASSQSGLATDTQYF

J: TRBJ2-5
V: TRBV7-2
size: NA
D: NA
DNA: TGTGCCAGCAGCTTAGGGCTGGGAAAGACCCAGTACTTC
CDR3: CASSLGLGKTQYF

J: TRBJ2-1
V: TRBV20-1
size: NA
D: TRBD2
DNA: TGCAGTGCAAGCTTGATCGCGGGAGTGGGCAATGAGCAGTTCTTC
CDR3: CSASLIAGVGNEQFF

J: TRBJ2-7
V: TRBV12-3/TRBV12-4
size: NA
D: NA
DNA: TGTGCCAGCAAACCGGGCGGACCCGACTACGAGCAGTACTTC
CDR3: CASKPGGPDYEQYF

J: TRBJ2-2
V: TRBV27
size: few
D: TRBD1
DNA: TGTGCCAGCAGTTTAACTGACAGGGGTACCGGGGAGCTGTTTTTT
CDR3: CASSLTDRGTGELFF

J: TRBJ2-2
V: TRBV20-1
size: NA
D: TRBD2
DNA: TGCAGTGCCAGACTAGCGGGAATGAACACCGGGGAGCTGTTTTTT
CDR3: CSARLAGMNTGELFF

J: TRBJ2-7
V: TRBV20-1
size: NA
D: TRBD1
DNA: TGCAGTGCTATCCCGGCCTCCGGGACAGGCCTTTACGAGCAGTACTTC
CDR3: CSAIPASGTGLYEQYF

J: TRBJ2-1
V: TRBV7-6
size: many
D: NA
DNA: TGTGCCAGCAGCTTAATGACCGACCCTTACAATGAGCAGTTCTTC
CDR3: CASSLMTDPYNEQFF

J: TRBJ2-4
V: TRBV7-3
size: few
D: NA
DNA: TGTGCCAGCACCAGCATTCAGTACTTC
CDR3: CASTSIQYF

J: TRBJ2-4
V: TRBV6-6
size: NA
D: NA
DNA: TGTGCCAGCAGTTACTCGGCAGGGGCCGGGGAAAACATTCAGTACTTC
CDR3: CASSYSAGAGENIQYF

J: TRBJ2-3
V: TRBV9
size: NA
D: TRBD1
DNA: TGTGCCAGCAGCCTCCAAGACAGGGGGGGGCCAGATACGCAGTATTTT
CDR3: CASSLQDRGGPDTQYF

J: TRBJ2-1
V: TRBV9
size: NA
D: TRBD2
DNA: TGTGCCAGCAGCCCTCCCTGGGGGGAGGGCCGCTACAATGAGCAGTTCTTC
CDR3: CASSPPWGEGRYNEQFF

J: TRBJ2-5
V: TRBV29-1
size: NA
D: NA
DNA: TGCATCGAGTTCCGGGCGGTAACCCAGTACTTC
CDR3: CIEFRAVTQYF

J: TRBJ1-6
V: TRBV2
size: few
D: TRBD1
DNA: TGTGCCAGCACCGGGGACAGCGGCTCTAATTCACCCCTCCACTTT
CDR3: CASTGDSGSNSPLHF

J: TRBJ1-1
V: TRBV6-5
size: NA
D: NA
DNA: TGTGCCAGCAGTCCCTGGACAAGGAGGAACACTGAAGCTTTCTTT
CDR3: CASSPWTRRNTEAFF

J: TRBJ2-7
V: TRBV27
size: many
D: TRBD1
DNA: TGTGCCAGCATGATAGGGACAGGGGGCTACGAGCAGTACTTC
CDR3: CASMIGTGGYEQYF

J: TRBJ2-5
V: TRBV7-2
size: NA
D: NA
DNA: TGTGCCAGCAGCCCCGGGATTGGGGGGTTGGGCCAAGAGACCCAGTACTTC
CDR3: CASSPGIGGLGQETQYF

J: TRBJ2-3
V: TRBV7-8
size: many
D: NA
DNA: TGTGCCAGCAGCCCGACCGGAGGCAGCGGCACAGATACGCAGTATTTT
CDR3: CASSPTGGSGTDTQYF

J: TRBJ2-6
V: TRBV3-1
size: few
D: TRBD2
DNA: TGTGCCAGCAGCAAAGGACTAGGATCTGGGGCCAACGTCCTGACTTTC
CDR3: CASSKGLGSGANVLTF

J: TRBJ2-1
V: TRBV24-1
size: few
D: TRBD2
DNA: TGTGCCACCAGTGACGCCCAGGGGACTAGCGGGAGTCTAACCTACAATGAGCAGTTCTTC
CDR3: CATSDAQGTSGSLTYNEQFF